This entry is about one T cell receptor beta chain. Its antigen remains unknown. Clones were sequenced by immunoSEQ multiplex PCR, and TCRdb holds only the in-frame ones, with some missing. The sample yields 2 million to 3 million clones, around nine tenths seen once. This record belongs to a study of shared clonotypes between healthy human individuals. General study results and limits: Among donors, clonotype sharing was expected to be affected by sequencing depth.

V lost 1 base, J lost 3 bases, and 13 bases lay in between. Germline V gene lookup returns CDR1 SGHRS and CDR2 YFSETQ. The CDR3 is made up of 15 amino acids. The chain couples TRBV5-1 to TRBJ1-2; D is undetermined. Sequencing was carried out using naive CD4+ T cells sorted from blood. Subset reported: CD45RA+ positively selected. The sequence was obtained from a man younger than 30 in good health. This chain's CDR3 is CASSLPGFAHYGYTF. The CDR3 nucleotides read TGCGCCAGCAGCTTGCCGGGGTTCGCACACTATGGCTACACCTTC.